This TCR beta chain originates from a study of Graves' ophthalmopathy and Graves' hyperthyroidism. Overall study results and limits: Stable hyperthyroidism and ophthalmopathy were told apart by a 13-signature model, which achieved 85% to 90% sensitivity and around 80% specificity.

Trimming stripped 6 bases from V and 9 bases from J, with 9 bases between. The CDR3 contains 12 residues. Germline loops: CDR1 MNHNS, CDR2 SASEGT. This clonotype was seen ten or more times. As yet, its antigen is unknown. Among the exclusions were patients with other autoimmune diseases, uncontrolled infections, pregnancy or lactation. TCR beta CDR3 amplification used RNA transcripts. HTBI primers primed a first-round RT-PCR, and a second-round multiplex PCR followed. TCRdb re-analysed the multiplex PCR reads in MiXCR, keeping a single row per CDR3 protein. This sample has around 400,000 distinct CDR3 sequences, with over 20% found just once.

The TCR comes from a woman aged 18-35 years with stable Graves' hyperthyroidism. The specimen sequenced was peripheral blood. The gene calls are TRBV6-1 and TRBJ1-6, with D possibly TRBD1 on 6 matching bases. The CDR3 nucleotides read TGTGCCAGCAGGCAGGGGAGTTCACCCCTCCACTTT. This sequence encodes CASRQGSSPLHF.